This T cell receptor (beta chain) was identified in a study of blood T cell repertoires in COVID-19. The V gene lost 4 bases and the J gene lost 0 bases, with 7 bases spanning the gap. CDR1 and CDR2 from the germline V gene are SGHAT and FQNNGV. This CDR3 is built from 14 residues. The data were produced by immunoSEQ multiplex PCR, yet TCRdb's version contains in-frame clones alone and is incomplete. The top ten hold around 3% of the sample, which has roughly 340,000 clones, 70% to 90% seen once. The source material was peripheral blood. The chain has TRBV11-2 and TRBJ1-5; perhaps TRBD1 as D (5 bases). The source of this sequence is a woman aged 30 to 39 with COVID-19, enrolled during active disease. CDR3 in DNA: TGTGCCAGCAGCTGGGGGGATAGCAATCAGCCCCAGCATTTT. Protein sequence: CASSWGDSNQPQHF.